In this sample, the clone carrying this T cell receptor beta chain turned up a few times. Antigen specificity is unknown. This entry is derived from a study of CD8 T cells in Susac syndrome. Study-level points and caveats: Only a relatively small number of individuals were included in the TCR sequencing and HLA analysis.

The V end lost 5 bases, the J end lost 3 bases, and 4 bases lay between the germline ends. The V gene's germline CDR1 is SNHLY and CDR2 FYNNEI. CDR3 length equals 11 residues. Random hexamers were used to reverse transcribe an amount of about 0.5 to 1 ug RNA. Amplification of TCR beta CDR3 by immunoSEQ multiplex PCR spanned 54 Vbeta and 13 Jbeta. Via MiXCR, TCRdb re-called the immunoSEQ multiplex PCR reads, giving one row per CDR3 protein. The sample carries 65,000 to 75,000 distinct CDR3 sequences, 85% to 95% recorded once. Sequencing targeted TCR beta in T cells from blood (CD8+ and CD4+). TEMRA cells were FACS-enriched, with CD8+ and CD4+ T cells isolated negatively.

Sequences were obtained from CD8+ T cells from PBMCs. The origin of this receptor is a human donor in good health. The gene calls are TRBV2 and TRBJ2-5; no clear D gene. The CDR3 sequence: CASSLEETQYF. CDR3 coding DNA: TGTGCCAGCAGTTTAGAAGAGACCCAGTACTTC.